This TCR beta chain was captured in a study of blood T cell repertoires in COVID-19. Turning to the study itself: Whether acute or convalescent, the COVID-19 samples came from the United States, Italy and Spain.

In the authors' workflow: Counts of nucleated cells, estimated from reference gene primer amplification, were obtained. Using immunoSEQ multiplex PCR, the repertoire was profiled, and TCRdb retains in-frame clones only, with some absent. D and trimming were read from the DNA, whereas the V and J calls and clone size are those reported in that table. The data hold 90,000 to 150,000 clones, with 82% observed a single time. The sequence was collected from a human donor in a cohort sampled during active COVID-19. The source material was peripheral blood.

In DNA form, the CDR3 reads TGCAGTGCTAGTGGGGGCCCCTCTACTAACTATGGCTACACCTTC. Translated: CSASGGPSTNYGYTF. The chain couples TRBV20-1 to TRBJ1-2; weak D call: TRBD1 (6 bases). Per the germline V gene, CDR1 is DFQATT and CDR2 is SNEGSKA (reference sequence). CDR3 size: 15 residues. Deletions cut 3 bases from V and 0 bases from J, with 14 bases between.